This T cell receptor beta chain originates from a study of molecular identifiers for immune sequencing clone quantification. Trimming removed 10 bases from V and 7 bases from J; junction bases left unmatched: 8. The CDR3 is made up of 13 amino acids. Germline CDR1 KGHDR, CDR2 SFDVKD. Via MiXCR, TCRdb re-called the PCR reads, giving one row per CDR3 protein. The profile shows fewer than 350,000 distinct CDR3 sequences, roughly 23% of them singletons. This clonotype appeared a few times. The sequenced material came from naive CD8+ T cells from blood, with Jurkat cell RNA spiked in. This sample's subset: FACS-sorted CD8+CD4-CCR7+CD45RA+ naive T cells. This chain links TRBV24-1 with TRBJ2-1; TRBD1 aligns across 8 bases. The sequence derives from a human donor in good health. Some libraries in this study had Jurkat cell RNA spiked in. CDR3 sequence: CATKDRGANEQFF. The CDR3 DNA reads TGTGCCACAAAAGACAGGGGCGCGAATGAGCAGTTCTTC.